These T cell receptor beta chains were read from a single sample in a study of identical twins. TCRdb re-derived calls from the 5' RACE reads in MiXCR, one entry per CDR3 protein. Seen here are 350,000 to 450,000 distinct CDR3 sequences, about a fifth observed once, and the top ten hold 10% to 15%. Sequenced material: naive T cells sorted from blood. Receptors were obtained from a man aged 45-60 years in good health. Both conserved end residues are part of each CDR3. A D gene is named only where the DNA matches it firmly. Expanded clones get a size class; other rows say once, few or many, or leave the size out.

J gene: TRBJ2-1; V gene: TRBV5-1; clone size: few; D gene: -; CDR3 DNA: TGCGCCAGCAGGGTTGGGGCCCCCAATGAGCAGTTCTTC; CDR3 protein: CASRVGAPNEQFF
J gene: TRBJ2-2; V gene: TRBV3-1; clone size: many; D gene: TRBD2; CDR3 DNA: TGTGCCAGCAGGGTTAGCGGGAGGAACACCGGGGAGCTGTTTTTT; CDR3 protein: CASRVSGRNTGELFF
J gene: TRBJ2-1; V gene: TRBV20-1; clone size: many; D gene: TRBD1; CDR3 DNA: TGCAGTGTGAACAGGGGGCGCGAAGAGCAGTTCTTC; CDR3 protein: CSVNRGREEQFF
J gene: TRBJ1-5; V gene: TRBV20-1; clone size: -; D gene: TRBD1; CDR3 DNA: TGCAGTGCCAGACCTGGGGGACAGGGACATCAGCCCCAGCATTTT; CDR3 protein: CSARPGGQGHQPQHF
J gene: TRBJ2-1; V gene: TRBV27; clone size: few; D gene: -; CDR3 DNA: TGTGCCAGCAGTTCCTTCCCGGGCGGGGACTCCTACAATGAGCAGTTCTTC; CDR3 protein: CASSSFPGGDSYNEQFF
J gene: TRBJ2-5; V gene: TRBV6-1; clone size: -; D gene: TRBD1; CDR3 DNA: TGTGCCAGCACAATTTGGACAGGGGGCCGGACCCAGTACTTC; CDR3 protein: CASTIWTGGRTQYF
J gene: TRBJ2-2; V gene: TRBV6-1; clone size: few; D gene: TRBD1; CDR3 DNA: TGTGCCAGCAGATTTCAACAGGGGGTCGGGGAGCTGTTTTTT; CDR3 protein: CASRFQQGVGELFF
J gene: TRBJ2-3; V gene: TRBV12-3/TRBV12-4; clone size: few; D gene: -; CDR3 DNA: TGTGCCAGCAGTTTTCTCCCCGATACGCAGTATTTT; CDR3 protein: CASSFLPDTQYF
J gene: TRBJ2-5; V gene: TRBV5-6; clone size: many; D gene: TRBD1; CDR3 DNA: TGTGCCAGCAGCTTAACCGCAGGGGGTGTGAGAACCCAGTACTTC; CDR3 protein: CASSLTAGGVRTQYF
J gene: TRBJ1-5; V gene: TRBV20-1; clone size: -; D gene: -; CDR3 DNA: TGCAGTGCTAGAAGACAGGCCCAAGGGCCCCAGCATTTT; CDR3 protein: CSARRQAQGPQHF
J gene: TRBJ1-1; V gene: TRBV5-1; clone size: few; D gene: TRBD1; CDR3 DNA: TGCGCCAGCAGTTCACAGGGGGCCGCCACTGAAGCTTTCTTT; CDR3 protein: CASSSQGAATEAFF
J gene: TRBJ2-2; V gene: TRBV20-1; clone size: -; D gene: -; CDR3 DNA: TGCAGTGCTAGAGATATGACAGGGAACACCGGGGAGCTGTTTTTT; CDR3 protein: CSARDMTGNTGELFF
J gene: TRBJ2-3; V gene: TRBV5-5; clone size: few; D gene: -; CDR3 DNA: TGTGCCAGCAGCTTGGAAGGGACCGCTCAAGATACGCAGTATTTT; CDR3 protein: CASSLEGTAQDTQYF
J gene: TRBJ2-3; V gene: TRBV28; clone size: few; D gene: TRBD2; CDR3 DNA: TGTGCCAGCAGTCTCCCACGGGGAGGGTCGGGCACAGATACGCAGTATTTT; CDR3 protein: CASSLPRGGSGTDTQYF
J gene: TRBJ2-5; V gene: TRBV20-1; clone size: few; D gene: -; CDR3 DNA: TGCAGTGCTAGCCCCTTCGGTGGCCAAGAGACCCAGTACTTC; CDR3 protein: CSASPFGGQETQYF
J gene: TRBJ1-2; V gene: TRBV28; clone size: -; D gene: TRBD1; CDR3 DNA: TGTGCCAGCAGTTTATGGGACAGGGGCAGTGGCTACACCTTC; CDR3 protein: CASSLWDRGSGYTF
J gene: TRBJ1-2; V gene: TRBV7-2; clone size: -; D gene: TRBD1; CDR3 DNA: TGTGCCAGCAGCTCACGACAGGGGGCAGGGGGCTATGGCTACACCTTC; CDR3 protein: CASSSRQGAGGYGYTF
J gene: TRBJ2-6; V gene: TRBV18; clone size: -; D gene: -; CDR3 DNA: TGTGCCAGCTCACAGGCAGGCGGCTCTGGGGCCAACGTCCTGACTTTC; CDR3 protein: CASSQAGGSGANVLTF
J gene: TRBJ2-5; V gene: TRBV12-3/TRBV12-4; clone size: -; D gene: TRBD1; CDR3 DNA: TGTGCCAGCAATTTACAGGGGGAATTGACCCAGTACTTC; CDR3 protein: CASNLQGELTQYF
J gene: TRBJ1-5; V gene: TRBV20-1; clone size: few; D gene: -; CDR3 DNA: TGCAGTGCTGCCCGGACTGTTGATAGCAATCAGCCCCAGCATTTT; CDR3 protein: CSAARTVDSNQPQHF
J gene: TRBJ2-3; V gene: TRBV11-1; clone size: -; D gene: -; CDR3 DNA: TGTGCCAGCAGCTTAGGAATAATGGCCATACCCGCAGATACGCAGTATTTT; CDR3 protein: CASSLGIMAIPADTQYF
J gene: TRBJ2-7; V gene: TRBV2; clone size: -; D gene: -; CDR3 DNA: TGTGCCAGCAGTCCAAGACAGACATTATCCTACGAGCAGTACTTC; CDR3 protein: CASSPRQTLSYEQYF
J gene: TRBJ2-7; V gene: TRBV6-2/TRBV6-3; clone size: -; D gene: -; CDR3 DNA: TGTGCCAGCAGTTACTCGTACAGGATTGACTACGAGCAGTACTTC; CDR3 protein: CASSYSYRIDYEQYF
J gene: TRBJ2-5; V gene: TRBV20-1; clone size: -; D gene: TRBD2; CDR3 DNA: TGCAGTGCTCGGGACTATCAAGAGACCCAGTACTTC; CDR3 protein: CSARDYQETQYF
J gene: TRBJ2-5; V gene: TRBV30; clone size: few; D gene: -; CDR3 DNA: TGTGCCTGGAGTCAGGGGGGTTTCCAAGAGACCCAGTACTTC; CDR3 protein: CAWSQGGFQETQYF
J gene: TRBJ1-3; V gene: TRBV7-2; clone size: few; D gene: -; CDR3 DNA: TGTGCCAGCAGCCTAAATCTCTATTCCTCTGGAAACACCATATATTTT; CDR3 protein: CASSLNLYSSGNTIYF
J gene: TRBJ2-1; V gene: TRBV27; clone size: many; D gene: -; CDR3 DNA: TGTGCCAGCAGTTTTGGAACTAGCAGCTACAATGAGCAGTTCTTC; CDR3 protein: CASSFGTSSYNEQFF
J gene: TRBJ2-1; V gene: TRBV5-6; clone size: -; D gene: TRBD2; CDR3 DNA: TGTGCCAGCAGCTTCCTTCGACTAGCGGGTGAGAATGAGCAGTTCTTC; CDR3 protein: CASSFLRLAGENEQFF
J gene: TRBJ2-1; V gene: TRBV12-3/TRBV12-4; clone size: -; D gene: -; CDR3 DNA: TGTGCCAGCAGCCCGCGGGTAGGTAGCGGATACAATGAGCAGTTCTTC; CDR3 protein: CASSPRVGSGYNEQFF
J gene: TRBJ2-3; V gene: TRBV7-2; clone size: -; D gene: -; CDR3 DNA: TGTGCCAGCAGCCTTTCTGCAAAAAGCACAGATACGCAGTATTTT; CDR3 protein: CASSLSAKSTDTQYF
J gene: TRBJ2-3; V gene: TRBV6-2/TRBV6-3; clone size: few; D gene: -; CDR3 DNA: TGTGCCAGCAGTTACACGCCAGATACGCAGTATTTT; CDR3 protein: CASSYTPDTQYF
J gene: TRBJ2-2; V gene: TRBV5-1; clone size: many; D gene: -; CDR3 DNA: TGCGCCAGCAGCTTGGTCCAGATAAACACCGGGGAGCTGTTTTTT; CDR3 protein: CASSLVQINTGELFF
J gene: TRBJ2-5; V gene: TRBV27; clone size: many; D gene: TRBD2; CDR3 DNA: TGTGCCAGCAGTTTGGGGACTAGCGGGACTAAGACCCAGTACTTC; CDR3 protein: CASSLGTSGTKTQYF
J gene: TRBJ2-3; V gene: TRBV7-6; clone size: many; D gene: -; CDR3 DNA: TGTGCCAGCAGCCCCGTAGGGGGAACAGATACGCAGTATTTT; CDR3 protein: CASSPVGGTDTQYF
J gene: TRBJ2-3; V gene: TRBV7-9; clone size: -; D gene: TRBD2; CDR3 DNA: TGTGCCAGCAGTCTAAGGACTAGATCAGATACGCAGTATTTT; CDR3 protein: CASSLRTRSDTQYF
J gene: TRBJ2-2; V gene: TRBV6-2/TRBV6-3; clone size: -; D gene: -; CDR3 DNA: TGTGCCAGCAGTTACTCGAGTTGGACCGGGGAGCTGTTTTTT; CDR3 protein: CASSYSSWTGELFF
J gene: TRBJ2-2; V gene: TRBV28; clone size: few; D gene: -; CDR3 DNA: TGTGCCAGCAGTCATCAGGGGACTAAGAACACCGGGGAGCTGTTTTTT; CDR3 protein: CASSHQGTKNTGELFF
J gene: TRBJ1-4; V gene: TRBV5-5; clone size: -; D gene: -; CDR3 DNA: TGTGCCAGCAGCTTGGCTGTTCGCAAAGATGAAAAACTGTTTTTT; CDR3 protein: CASSLAVRKDEKLFF
J gene: TRBJ2-1; V gene: TRBV12-3/TRBV12-4; clone size: many; D gene: -; CDR3 DNA: TGTGCCAGCAGTCGGAGGAATGAGCAGTTCTTC; CDR3 protein: CASSRRNEQFF
J gene: TRBJ2-6; V gene: TRBV5-1; clone size: many; D gene: TRBD1; CDR3 DNA: TGCGCCAGCAGCTACCCGATTCCGGGACAGGAGAACTCTGGGGCCAACGTCCTGACTTTC; CDR3 protein: CASSYPIPGQENSGANVLTF
J gene: TRBJ2-4; V gene: TRBV29-1; clone size: -; D gene: -; CDR3 DNA: TGCAGCGTTACGGGACAGGGGACTAGCGGAGGGGGTCTAGCCAAAAACATTCAGTACTTC; CDR3 protein: CSVTGQGTSGGGLAKNIQYF
J gene: TRBJ2-7; V gene: TRBV28; clone size: few; D gene: -; CDR3 DNA: TGTGCCAGCAGTTTATTCGCAGGGGACTCCTACGAGCAGTACTTC; CDR3 protein: CASSLFAGDSYEQYF
J gene: TRBJ2-1; V gene: TRBV28; clone size: few; D gene: -; CDR3 DNA: TGTGCCAGCAGTTTAGGGGGTTATGAGCAGTTCTTC; CDR3 protein: CASSLGGYEQFF
J gene: TRBJ2-3; V gene: TRBV7-2; clone size: -; D gene: TRBD2; CDR3 DNA: TGTGCCAGCGGCTCTTCCGGACTAGCGGGAAGCACAGATACGCAGTATTTT; CDR3 protein: CASGSSGLAGSTDTQYF
J gene: TRBJ2-7; V gene: TRBV2; clone size: -; D gene: -; CDR3 DNA: TGTGCCAGCAGTGGCGCAGGACCCTACGAGCAGTACTTC; CDR3 protein: CASSGAGPYEQYF
J gene: TRBJ2-7; V gene: TRBV6-5; clone size: few; D gene: -; CDR3 DNA: TGTGCCAGCAGTTACGCCGGTTACGAGCAGTACTTC; CDR3 protein: CASSYAGYEQYF
J gene: TRBJ2-5; V gene: TRBV12-3/TRBV12-4; clone size: -; D gene: TRBD2; CDR3 DNA: TGTGCCAGCAGTTTCGTTCCGGGACTAGCGGGAGGGCCCATCTCCGAGACCCAGTACTTC; CDR3 protein: CASSFVPGLAGGPISETQYF
J gene: TRBJ1-2; V gene: TRBV5-1; clone size: few; D gene: TRBD1; CDR3 DNA: TGCGCCAGCAGCTTTGGGGACAGACCAGGCTATGGCTACACCTTC; CDR3 protein: CASSFGDRPGYGYTF
J gene: TRBJ2-5; V gene: TRBV29-1; clone size: -; D gene: -; CDR3 DNA: TGCAGCGTTGGTCGGCGGAACCAAGAGACCCAGTACTTC; CDR3 protein: CSVGRRNQETQYF
J gene: TRBJ2-1; V gene: TRBV28; clone size: many; D gene: TRBD2; CDR3 DNA: TGTGCCAGCAATGCACTAGCGGGAGGCTCCTACAATGAGCAGTTCTTC; CDR3 protein: CASNALAGGSYNEQFF
J gene: TRBJ2-7; V gene: TRBV5-1; clone size: -; D gene: -; CDR3 DNA: TGCGCCAGCAGCTTGGCCCTGGGGGGGCGCTTAAACTACGAGCAGTACTTC; CDR3 protein: CASSLALGGRLNYEQYF
J gene: TRBJ2-2; V gene: TRBV14; clone size: -; D gene: -; CDR3 DNA: TGTGCCAGCAGCCCAAGTGGGAGCGGGGAGCTGTTTTTT; CDR3 protein: CASSPSGSGELFF